A selection of T cell receptor beta chains follows, all from one sample in a study of human T cells and chemical hapten exposure. TCRdb reprocessed the 5' RACE reads via MiXCR and lists one record per CDR3 protein. Here the sample spans tens of thousands of distinct CDR3 sequences, 15% to 20% being singletons. Receptors originate from a female donor in good health. Both conserved end residues are part of each CDR3. D genes are given only for firm matches. Not all rows give a size; the values are once, few, many and, for expanded clones, a class.

size	V	D	J	CDR3	DNA
many	TRBV20-1	TRBD1	TRBJ2-4	CSASTGDGAKNIQYF	TGCAGTGCCTCAACAGGGGATGGGGCCAAAAACATTCAGTACTTC
NA	TRBV29-1	NA	TRBJ2-3	CSVERAHTDTQYF	TGCAGCGTTGAGAGGGCCCACACAGATACGCAGTATTTT
NA	TRBV5-1	NA	TRBJ2-7	CASSLEGTASEQYF	TGCGCCAGCAGCTTGGAAGGGACTGCCAGCGAGCAGTACTTC
NA	TRBV20-1	NA	TRBJ1-2	CSVHLPGSYGYTF	TGCAGTGTCCATCTACCCGGTAGCTATGGCTACACCTTC
few	TRBV11-2	NA	TRBJ2-3	CASSLVRGSDTQYF	TGTGCCAGCAGCTTAGTCAGGGGATCTGATACGCAGTATTTT
NA	TRBV7-7	TRBD2	TRBJ2-1	CASSVAGGEQFF	TGTGCCAGCAGCGTAGCGGGGGGTGAGCAGTTCTTC
NA	TRBV13	NA	TRBJ2-2	CASSLGVNTGELFF	TGTGCCAGCAGCTTGGGGGTGAACACCGGGGAGCTGTTTTTT
few	TRBV20-1	NA	TRBJ2-7	CSARAGTVSYEQYF	TGCAGTGCTAGGGCGGGAACCGTCTCCTACGAGCAGTACTTC
NA	TRBV3-1	TRBD1	TRBJ2-5	CASSPLDREETQYF	TGTGCCAGCAGCCCCTTGGACAGGGAGGAGACCCAGTACTTC
once	TRBV5-6	NA	TRBJ2-3	CASSFSGGVPPRDTQYF	TGTGCCAGCAGCTTTAGCGGCGGGGTCCCTCCCAGAGATACGCAGTATTTT
NA	TRBV18	NA	TRBJ2-7	CASSPTQDRNYEQYF	TGTGCCAGCTCACCCACTCAGGACAGAAACTACGAGCAGTACTTC
few	TRBV2	NA	TRBJ2-3	CASSLSEGGIATQYF	TGTGCCAGCAGCCTTAGCGAGGGAGGTATCGCTACGCAGTATTTT
NA	TRBV3-1	NA	TRBJ2-3	CASSQGHSGNTQCF	TGTGCCAGCAGCCAGGGCCATAGCGGCAATACGCAGTGTTTT
NA	TRBV6-2/TRBV6-3	NA	TRBJ2-6	CASSNRPGGANVLTF	TGTGCCAGCAGTAACCGGCCGGGGGGGGCCAACGTCCTGACTTTC
NA	TRBV20-1	NA	TRBJ2-7	CSARNTRKSEQYF	TGCAGTGCTAGGAATACTAGAAAGTCTGAGCAGTACTTC
NA	TRBV29-1	NA	TRBJ2-1	CSVAAYNEQFF	TGCAGCGTCGCGGCATACAATGAGCAGTTCTTC
NA	TRBV27	NA	TRBJ2-1	CASSPTGNEQFF	TGTGCCAGCAGTCCGACCGGGAATGAGCAGTTCTTC
NA	TRBV20-1	TRBD2	TRBJ2-1	CSAPSLAGLHAYNEQFF	TGCAGTGCCCCATCACTAGCGGGACTCCACGCCTACAATGAGCAGTTCTTC
many	TRBV24-1	TRBD2	TRBJ2-1	CATSSTSGDYNEQFF	TGTGCCACCAGTTCTACTAGCGGGGACTACAATGAGCAGTTCTTC
few	TRBV6-2/TRBV6-3	TRBD1	TRBJ2-7	CASSYGQGRLSYEQYF	TGTGCCAGCAGTTACGGACAGGGCCGCTTATCCTACGAGCAGTACTTC
few	TRBV6-5	NA	TRBJ1-6	CASRNAPGPGGYSPLHF	TGTGCCAGCAGAAACGCTCCGGGGCCGGGGGGGTATTCACCCCTCCACTTT
few	TRBV4-1	NA	TRBJ1-6	CASSQSDTSLTLHF	TGCGCCAGCAGCCAAAGTGACACCTCCTTGACCCTCCACTTT
few	TRBV5-6	NA	TRBJ2-1	CASHPQGLIEQFF	TGTGCCAGCCATCCGCAGGGGCTGATTGAGCAGTTCTTC
few	TRBV20-1	TRBD2	TRBJ2-3	CSARVAGVRRGGTDTQYF	TGCAGTGCTAGAGTGGCGGGGGTCCGTCGGGGGGGCACAGATACGCAGTATTTT